The clone carrying this T cell receptor beta chain was recorded once. Antigen specificity is unknown. Sequencing of the DNA from cultured CD4+ T cells was carried out with the Oncomine TCR Beta short-read assay. One entry per CDR3 protein results from TCRdb running MiXCR on the PCR reads. The data show 20,000 to 30,000 distinct CDR3 sequences, around 66% seen once. Germline V gene sequence: CDR1 GTSNPN, CDR2 SVGIG (reference sequence). With 7 bases removed from V and 2 bases from J, the gap between germline ends came to 14 bases. The CDR3 length is 13 residues. The data were obtained in a study of vaccination and CD4 T cells after COVID-19. Treatment: approximately nine-day PBMC culture with coronavirus spike peptide pools or control peptides (ViraFEST assay).

This chain uses TRBV30 with TRBJ1-1; possible D gene TRBD1, 5 bases. Sequenced material: CD4+ T cells from blood, cultured in vitro. This receptor was taken from a human donor who had recovered from COVID-19. CDR3 coding DNA: TGTGCCTCAAAAGGGACGTATAACACTGAAGCTTTCTTT. Protein: CASKGTYNTEAFF. The whole variable domain, filled in from reference TRBV30 and TRBJ1-1, reads SQTIHQWPATLVQPVGSPLSLECTVEGTSNPNLYWYRQAAGRGLQLLFYSVGIGQISSEVPQNLSASRPQDRQFILSSKKLLLSDSGFYLCASKGTYNTEAFFGQGTRLTVV.